This passage covers 14 T cell receptor beta chains from one sample sequenced in a study of CD8+ T cells in alopecia areata. Sorting of CD4+ cells into CD25+CD127- cells was performed for 4 or 5 patients. Once RNA had been extracted, it was reverse transcribed into cDNA to act as the sequencing template. Clones were sequenced by immunoSEQ multiplex PCR, and TCRdb holds only the in-frame ones, with some missing. The sample records 35,000 to 45,000 clones, around half being singletons. Sequences were obtained from CD4+ Tregs sorted from blood. All receptors come from a human donor with alopecia areata.

This sequence joins TRBV5-1 and TRBJ2-2, with 8 bases lining up with TRBD1. Germline-derived CDR1 and CDR2 are SGHRS and YFSETQ. CDR3 length: 17 amino acids. V dropped 4 bases and J dropped 5; count of bases not matched to a gene: 13. The CDR3 sequence: CASSTRQGPRGTGELFF. The CDR3 nucleotides read TGCGCCAGCAGCACCCGACAGGGGCCGAGGGGGACCGGGGAGCTGTTTTTT. The whole variable domain, remainder taken from reference TRBV5-1 and TRBJ2-2, is KAGVTQTPRYLIKTRGQQVTLSCSPISGHRSVSWYQQTPGQGLQFLFEYFSETQRNKGNFPGRFSGRQFSNSRSEMNVSTLELGDSALYLCASSTRQGPRGTGELFFGEGSRLTVL.

The J gene is TRBJ2-6, the V gene TRBV19; D remains ambiguous. CDR3 size: 14 residues. CDR1 is LNHDA and CDR2 is SQIVND in the germline V gene (reference sequence). V gave up 7 bases and J gave up 4 bases, with 11 bases separating them. DNA for the CDR3: TGTGCCAGTACTGGGGTATCCGGGGCCAACGTCCTGACTTTC. As protein: CASTGVSGANVLTF. The variable domain in full, completed from reference TRBV19 and TRBJ2-6, reads DGGITQSPKYLFRKEGQNVTLSCEQNLNHDAMYWYRQDPGQGLRLIYYSQIVNDFQKGDIAEGYSVSREKKESFPLTVTSAQKNPTAFYLCASTGVSGANVLTFGAGSRLTVL.

This clone was seen a few times. The rearrangement joins TRBV19 to TRBJ1-2; TRBD1 might be the D (5 bases). From germline, CDR1 is LNHDA and CDR2 SQIVND (reference sequence). With 5 bases removed from V and 0 bases from J, the gap between germline ends came to 16 bases. The length of the CDR3 is 16 residues. CDR3 DNA sequence: TGTGCCAGTAGTCCTTCTGGGACGGAAGCTAACTATGGCTACACCTTC. Encoded protein: CASSPSGTEANYGYTF.

The CDR3 region has the DNA TGCGCCAGCAGCCAAGGTTGGACTTCAGGGGAGCTGTTTTTT. It specifies CASSQGWTSGELFF. J is TRBJ2-2 and V is TRBV4-1; D perhaps matches TRBD2 (5 bases). The V gene lost 1 base and the J gene lost 8 bases, with 11 bases spanning the gap. This CDR3 region has 14 residues. Germline CDR1 is MGHRA and CDR2 is YSYEKL.

The V call is TRBV5-1, the J call TRBJ1-1; D call uncertain. V was shortened by 0 bases and J by 3 bases, with 9 bases between the two germline ends. The CDR3 is 14 residues long. From germline, CDR1 is SGHRS and CDR2 YFSETQ. CDR3 in amino acids: CASSLEGMDTEAFF. DNA of the CDR3: TGCGCCAGCAGCTTGGAGGGTATGGACACTGAAGCTTTCTTT.

The chain is built from TRBV29-1 and TRBJ1-1, with 10 bases matching TRBD1. Germline assignment: CDR1 SQVTM and CDR2 ANQGSEA. Germline trimming cut 6 bases from V and 0 bases from J; bases unmatched to any gene: 4. There are 14 residues in the CDR3. The CDR3 sequence: CSVRQGALNTEAFF. The CDR3 coding sequence is TGCAGCGTGAGACAGGGGGCCTTGAACACTGAAGCTTTCTTT.

J is TRBJ2-5 and V is TRBV29-1; D is perhaps TRBD2 (5 bases). Germline V CDR1 and CDR2: SQVTM, ANQGSEA. CDR3 length: 12 amino acids. V was shortened by 3 bases and J by 7 bases, with 12 bases between the two germline ends. DNA of the CDR3: TGCAGCGTTGAGTTAGAGGGAGTGACCCAGTACTTC. As protein: CSVELEGVTQYF.

A few counts support this clone. The J gene is TRBJ1-1, the V gene TRBV5-1; D unresolved. The CDR3 totals 13 residues. Looked up from germline, CDR1 is SGHRS and CDR2 is YFSETQ. Trimming removed 0 bases from V and 8 bases from J, with 11 bases in between. CDR3 coding DNA: TGCGCCAGCAGCTTGGTAGGAGGCGGAGAAGCTTTCTTT. Amino acids: CASSLVGGGEAFF.

This CDR3 reads CASSRFRPAGVRKNEQFF. The CDR3 DNA reads TGTGCCAGCAGCCGATTTAGACCAGCGGGAGTTCGTAAAAATGAGCAGTTCTTC. The chain has TRBV7-2 and TRBJ2-1; 8 bases agree with TRBD2. Germline-derived CDR1 and CDR2 are SGHTA and FQGNSA. The junction had 19 bases not matched to a gene; V was cut back by 5 bases and J by 7 bases. The CDR3 loop spans 18 amino acids. Filled out from reference TRBV7-2 and TRBJ2-1, the complete variable domain reads GAGVSQSPSNKVTEKGKDVELRCDPISGHTALYWYRQSLGQGLEFLIYFQGNSAPDKSGLPSDRFSAERTGGSVSTLTIQRTQQEDSAVYLCASSRFRPAGVRKNEQFFGPGTRLTVL.

CDR3 nucleotides: TGCGCCAGCAGCTCTATACTGAACACCGGGGAGCTGTTTTTT. Translating gives CASSSILNTGELFF. J is TRBJ2-2 and V is TRBV5-1; D is undetermined. This CDR3 contains 14 residues. Germline assignment: CDR1 SGHRS and CDR2 YFSETQ. The germline V and J ends were trimmed by 3 bases and 1 base, with 7 bases remaining between them.

The chain joins TRBV5-1 to TRBJ1-2; D call uncertain. Trimming took off 4 bases at V and 1 base at J, with 8 bases between the two ends. The germline V gene has CDR1 SGHRS and CDR2 YFSETQ. This CDR3 region has 13 residues. CDR3 region: CASSDQSNYGYTF. Written as DNA, the CDR3 is TGCGCCAGCAGCGATCAGAGTAACTATGGCTACACCTTC. The whole variable domain, remainder taken from reference TRBV5-1 and TRBJ1-2, is KAGVTQTPRYLIKTRGQQVTLSCSPISGHRSVSWYQQTPGQGLQFLFEYFSETQRNKGNFPGRFSGRQFSNSRSEMNVSTLELGDSALYLCASSDQSNYGYTFGSGTRLTVV.

There are a few counts of this clone. The V call is TRBV5-1, the J call TRBJ2-7; no firm D call. CDR1 and CDR2 from the germline V gene are SGHRS and YFSETQ. This CDR3 has 13 residues. V lost 3 bases to trimming and J lost 2 bases, with 9 bases between them. The CDR3 here is CASSYSAPYEQYF. The CDR3 region has the DNA TGCGCCAGCAGCTACTCAGCTCCCTACGAGCAGTACTTC. The variable domain in full, with the rest retrieved from reference TRBV5-1 and TRBJ2-7, is KAGVTQTPRYLIKTRGQQVTLSCSPISGHRSVSWYQQTPGQGLQFLFEYFSETQRNKGNFPGRFSGRQFSNSRSEMNVSTLELGDSALYLCASSYSAPYEQYFGPGTRLTVT.

The rearrangement joins TRBV7-9 to TRBJ2-5, with TRBD1 matching 7 bases. Germline CDR1 SEHNR, CDR2 FQNEAQ (reference sequence). J lost 4 bases, V lost 5 bases, and 7 bases had no gene match. The CDR3 consists of 14 residues. CDR3 nucleotide sequence: TGTGCCAGCAGCCCTTGGACAGGAGGAGAGACCCAGTACTTC. This encodes CASSPWTGGETQYF.

The chain carries TRBV11-2 and TRBJ2-1; no clear D gene. V was cut by 5 bases and J by 2 bases, with 7 bases left in between. CDR1 is SGHAT and CDR2 is FQNNGV in the germline V gene. The CDR3 covers 13 residues. The DNA for the CDR3 is TGTGCCAGCAGCAACGACGCCTACAATGAGCAGTTCTTC. Translating it yields CASSNDAYNEQFF.